The sample holds many counts of the clone carrying this T cell receptor beta chain. Its antigen is not known. Moderate-to-severe activity, with CAS ≥3, NOSPECS ≥4 and duration under 3 months, characterized the donors with ophthalmopathy. This entry comes from a study of Graves' ophthalmopathy and Graves' hyperthyroidism. Overall study: Researchers obtained peripheral blood at initial diagnosis, before any treatment had begun. Notes on the study in general: In predicting ophthalmopathy progression, the model reached about 69% sensitivity and 72.22% specificity.

The germline V gene has CDR1 LNHNV and CDR2 YYDKDF (reference sequence). There are 12 residues in the CDR3. V was clipped by 0 bases and J by 7 bases, with 4 bases between them. The study amplified TCR beta CDR3 regions using RNA transcripts. Scientists carried out first-round RT-PCR using HTBI primers and then a second-round multiplex PCR. TCRdb re-derived calls from the multiplex PCR reads in MiXCR, one entry per CDR3 protein. Of 450,000 or so distinct CDR3 sequences detected, over 13% appear once; the ten largest clones hold around 9.8%. Sequenced: blood. This clonotype was obtained from a woman between 25 and 40 years old with Graves' ophthalmopathy. The J gene is TRBJ1-5, the V gene TRBV15; D not resolved. CDR3 region: CATSRDRQPQHF. The CDR3, as DNA: TGTGCCACCAGCAGAGATCGCCAGCCCCAGCATTTT. Variable domain in full (rest from reference TRBV15 and TRBJ1-5): DAMVIQNPRYQVTQFGKPVTLSCSQTLNHNVMYWYQQKSSQAPKLLFHYYDKDFNNEADTPDNFQSRRPNTSFCFLDIRSPGLGDTAMYLCATSRDRQPQHFGDGTRLSIL.